This section outlines one T cell receptor (beta chain) sequence together with its context. Germline V gene sequence: CDR1 SGHAT, CDR2 FQDESV (reference sequence). Trimming shortened V by 5 bases and J by 8 bases, and 15 bases separated the two germline ends. This CDR3 region has 13 residues. This sample is part of a study of blood T cell repertoires in COVID-19. Clones were sequenced by immunoSEQ multiplex PCR, and TCRdb holds only the in-frame ones, with some missing. The sample lists fewer than 150,000 clones, about four fifths seen once, with over 10% in the top ten. The clonotype originates from a human donor in a cohort sampled during active COVID-19. The rearrangement uses TRBV11-1 and TRBJ1-2; no firm D call. Sequenced material: peripheral blood. This chain's CDR3 is CASSLSAKQGYTF. The CDR3 DNA reads TGTGCCAGCAGCCTTAGTGCTAAACAGGGCTACACCTTC.